The clone carrying this T cell receptor (beta chain) was observed a few times. What it binds is not known. In the PCR, 60 Vbeta and 13 Jbeta primers were used. Profiling relied on immunoSEQ multiplex PCR, and the TCRdb table lists in-frame clones only, not all of them. Seen here are around 140,000 clones, 78% observed once, and the top ten hold around 3.2%. These data come from a study of cytomegalovirus exposure and HLA in healthy donors. Regarding the study as a whole: Cytomegalovirus association was assigned to more than 150 TCR beta chains.

The CDR3 runs to 16 residues. With 5 bases clipped from V and 2 bases from J, the junction kept 6 bases outside the gene matches. Germline V gene sequence: CDR1 SGHVS, CDR2 FQNEAQ. The source of this sequence is a female donor in good health and CMV-seronegative. The sequencing input was PBMCs. The V call is TRBV7-8, the J call TRBJ2-3, with 11 bases aligning to TRBD2. CDR3 bases: TGTGCCAGCAGCCCAAAGACTAGCGGGAACACAGATACGCAGTATTTT. This encodes CASSPKTSGNTDTQYF.